These T cell receptor beta chains were read from a single sample in a study of shared clonotypes between healthy human individuals. Repertoires were generated with immunoSEQ multiplex PCR, while TCRdb's copy carries only in-frame clones and drops some. The sample carries approximately 2,000,000 clones, 92% recorded once. The sequencing input was naive CD4+ T cells from PBMCs. The receptors originated from a man aged 18 to 35 in good health. Some clones in this sample may be carry-over from other donors' samples. CDR3s include the opening cysteine and the closing phenylalanine or tryptophan. Each record gives: clone size, J gene, D gene, V gene, CDR3 DNA, CDR3 protein. D genes are given only for firm matches. A clone size is listed for some rows: how often the clone was seen (once, few, many), or a class if it is expanded.

.	TRBJ2-2	.	TRBV5-4	TGTGCCAGCAGCCCCCCAGGGACTCGAATCGGGGAGCTGTTTTTT	CASSPPGTRIGELFF
.	TRBJ2-2	TRBD1	TRBV19	TGTGCCAGTAGTATAGGGACAGGGGAGGGGACCGGGGAGCTGTTTTTT	CASSIGTGEGTGELFF
.	TRBJ1-2	.	TRBV5-1	TGCGCCAGCAGCTGGAGACCGGGAGGGTCCCAGGAACTTCATGGCTACACCTTC	CASSWRPGGSQELHGYTF
.	TRBJ1-1	.	TRBV5-1	TGCGCCAGCAGTCTGAGTAGGCGGGCGAACACTGAAGCTTTCTTT	CASSLSRRANTEAFF
.	TRBJ2-1	.	TRBV9	TGTGCCAGCAGCCATAACAAGGCCTACAATGAGCAGTTCTTC	CASSHNKAYNEQFF
.	TRBJ1-2	.	TRBV2	TGTGCCAGCAGTGCCGCAGCCAACTATGGCTACACCTTC	CASSAAANYGYTF
.	TRBJ1-3	.	TRBV29-1	TGCAGCGTTGCTACAGTTGGAAACACCATATATTTT	CSVATVGNTIYF
.	TRBJ1-1	.	TRBV18	TGTGCCAGCTCTGCGACGGACTTTGAAGCTTTCTTT	CASSATDFEAFF
.	TRBJ2-4	TRBD1	TRBV11-2	TGTGCCAGCAGCTACGGACAGGTAGCCAAAAACATTCAGTACTTC	CASSYGQVAKNIQYF
.	TRBJ1-1	TRBD1	TRBV27	TGTGCCAGCAGTCCCCGGGACAGGGGAATGAACACTGAAGCTTTCTTT	CASSPRDRGMNTEAFF
once	TRBJ1-3	.	TRBV28	TGTGCCAGCAGTTTTGGGGCAGGGTTGACTGGAAACACCATATATTTT	CASSFGAGLTGNTIYF
.	TRBJ2-4	TRBD1	TRBV7-9	TGTGCCAGCAGTCGAACAGGGGGCCCAAAAAACATTCAGTACTTC	CASSRTGGPKNIQYF
.	TRBJ1-3	.	TRBV28	TGTGCCAGCAACCCTAACCGGCTGGACACCATATATTTT	CASNPNRLDTIYF
.	TRBJ1-5	.	TRBV28	TGTGCCAGCAGTTTAATTGGCGGGAATCAGCCCCAGCATTTT	CASSLIGGNQPQHF
.	TRBJ2-5	.	TRBV6-5	TGTGCCAGCAGTGGAGAACACAGGGCTGGGGCTACCCAGTACTTC	CASSGEHRAGATQYF
.	TRBJ2-3	.	TRBV5-1	TGCGCCAGCAGCCTGTCAGCGGGAGATACGCAGTATTTT	CASSLSAGDTQYF
once	TRBJ2-7	.	TRBV11-3	TGTGCCAGCAGCGGACCGGGTTACGAGCAGTACTTC	CASSGPGYEQYF
.	TRBJ2-7	.	TRBV27	TGTGCCAGCAGTTTAATTGGGACCGTGGACGAGCAGTACTTC	CASSLIGTVDEQYF
.	TRBJ1-2	TRBD1	TRBV7-2	TGTGCCAGCAGCTTAGCCCGACCGGGACAGGGTATTCTTGGCTACACCTTC	CASSLARPGQGILGYTF
once	TRBJ1-1	TRBD1	TRBV28	TGTGCCAGCCGACAGGGGGCCAGAACTGAAGCTTTCTTT	CASRQGARTEAFF